These 9 T cell receptor beta chains were all obtained from the same sample, sequenced in a study of T cell responses to AZD1222 COVID-19 vaccine. Measured with immunoSEQ multiplex PCR; TCRdb has only the in-frame clones, and not every one. The sample has 150,000 or so clones; 90% are singletons. This specimen consisted of peripheral blood, obtained on day 0 of AZD1222 vaccination. The source of these receptors is an adult in good health.

The genes are TRBV25-1 and TRBJ2-7, with 8 bases identical to TRBD1. Germline V lookup: CDR1 MGHDK, CDR2 SYGVNS. The CDR3 totals 13 residues. The V gene end was trimmed by 6 bases and the J gene end by 2 bases; junction bases not matched to a gene: 3. The CDR3 is CASRPTGAYEQYF. In nucleotides, the CDR3 is TGTGCCAGCAGGCCGACAGGGGCCTACGAGCAGTACTTC.

DNA for the CDR3: TGTGCCAGCGCCCGAGGGGGGGGCACAGATACGCAGTATTTT. Protein sequence: CASARGGGTDTQYF. The chain combines TRBV6-6 with TRBJ2-3; D perhaps matches TRBD2 (7 bases). Trimming removed 8 bases from V and 1 base from J, with 13 bases in between. Germline lookup yields CDR1 MNHNY and CDR2 SVGAGI (reference sequence). CDR3 length: 14 amino acids.

The chain couples TRBV5-4 to TRBJ1-1, with D possibly TRBD1 on 5 matching bases. The CDR3 is 14 residues long. Germline loops: CDR1 SGHNT, CDR2 YYREEE (reference sequence). The germline V and J ends were trimmed by 5 bases and 1 base, with 12 bases remaining between them. The CDR3 coding sequence is TGTGCCAGCAGTTCAGGGTTGAGGAACACTGAAGCTTTCTTT. Translating gives CASSSGLRNTEAFF.

J is TRBJ2-1 and V is TRBV24-1; D is perhaps TRBD1 (5 bases). Trimming cost V 4 bases and J 3 bases, with 15 bases left between them. CDR1 KGHDR and CDR2 SFDVKD come from the germline V gene. The CDR3 consists of 16 residues. In DNA, the CDR3 is TGTGCCACCAGTGACCCAGAGACAGCCTTCTACAATGAGCAGTTCTTC. It encodes CATSDPETAFYNEQFF.

The gene calls are TRBV6-5 and TRBJ1-6; 7 bases align to TRBD1. This CDR3 contains 14 residues. V lost 8 bases to trimming and J lost 4 bases; unmatched junction nucleotides: 5. CDR1 MNHEY and CDR2 SVGAGI come from the germline V gene. The CDR3 sequence is CASGPGQYNSPLHF. The CDR3 region has the DNA TGTGCCAGCGGTCCGGGACAGTATAATTCACCCCTCCACTTT.

The V gene is TRBV5-1, the J gene TRBJ2-3; 10 bases line up with TRBD2. The CDR3 sequence is 16 residues long. From germline, CDR1 is SGHRS and CDR2 YFSETQ. J lost 5 bases, V lost 3 bases, and 9 bases had no gene match. The CDR3 is CASSSERGGQVDTQYF. CDR3 DNA sequence: TGCGCCAGCAGCTCCGAGCGGGGGGGCCAAGTAGATACGCAGTATTTT.

The V call is TRBV3-1 (or the pseudogene TRBV3-2), the J call TRBJ1-3; no clear D. Trimming took 2 bases from V and 0 from J, leaving 11 bases between them. CDR1 LGHDT and CDR2 YNNKEL come from the germline V gene (reference sequence). The CDR3 covers 16 residues. CDR3 sequence (DNA): TGTGCCAGCAGCCAACTCCACCTAGCCTCTGGAAACACCATATATTTT. Residues: CASSQLHLASGNTIYF.

The rearrangement joins TRBV6-6 to TRBJ1-2, with D perhaps matching TRBD1 (6 bases). The CDR3 has 11 residues. Looked up from germline, CDR1 is MNHNY and CDR2 is SVGAGI (reference sequence). Trimming took 11 bases from V and 8 from J, leaving 15 bases between them. For the CDR3, the DNA is TGTGCCTCCAGGGGTAAATGGGGCTACACCTTC. Translating it yields CASRGKWGYTF.

The V gene is TRBV19, the J gene TRBJ2-7; 8 positions match TRBD2. The CDR3 totals 14 residues. Germline CDR1 is LNHDA and CDR2 is SQIVND (reference sequence). V was clipped by 11 bases and J by 3 bases; unmatched bases: 12. CDR3 nucleotides: TGTGCCTCGGGGGAGCGGGGGCCGATCTACGAGCAGTACTTC. Protein product: CASGERGPIYEQYF. Complete variable domain (other parts from reference TRBV19 and TRBJ2-7): DGGITQSPKYLFRKEGQNVTLSCEQNLNHDAMYWYRQDPGQGLRLIYYSQIVNDFQKGDIAEGYSVSREKKESFPLTVTSAQKNPTAFYLCASGERGPIYEQYFGPGTRLTVT.